These 18 T cell receptor beta chains originate from one sample sequenced in a study of blood T cell repertoires in COVID-19. Clones were sequenced by immunoSEQ multiplex PCR, and TCRdb holds only the in-frame ones, with some missing. The sample gives 170,000 or so clones, around 86% of which show up once; approximately 0.5% is in the top ten. The specimen was peripheral blood. These TCRs come from a man aged 60 to 75 with COVID-19, enrolled during active disease.

The chain combines TRBV6-2 or TRBV6-3 with TRBJ1-1; 9 bases agree with TRBD1. CDR3 length: 15 amino acids. With V trimmed by 2 bases and J by 4 bases, 5 bases remained unmatched. Germline values: CDR1 MNHEY, CDR2 SVGEGT. As DNA, the CDR3 is TGTGCCAGCAGTTACGGGACAGGGTTTGCCACTGAAGCTTTCTTT. This translates into CASSYGTGFATEAFF.

This clone was observed a few times. The chain carries TRBV9 and TRBJ1-1, with D tentatively TRBD1 (6 bases). This CDR3 spans 15 amino acids. The V gene lost 4 bases and the J gene lost 5 bases, with 18 bases spanning the gap. Germline V lookup: CDR1 SGDLS, CDR2 YYNGEE. CDR3 coding DNA: TGTGCCAGCAGCCCCAAGGGCAGGGGAGAGACTGAAGCTTTCTTT. Its protein is CASSPKGRGETEAFF.

The J gene is TRBJ1-2, the V gene TRBV3-1 (or the pseudogene TRBV3-2); 7 bases match TRBD1. CDR1 is LGHDT, CDR2 YNNKEL, per germline (reference sequence). This CDR3 region has 13 residues. The J segment lost 5 bases and the V segment lost 5 bases, leaving 5 bases of the junction unmatched. The CDR3 loop reads CASSLDRNYGYTF. In DNA, the CDR3 is TGTGCCAGCAGCTTGGACAGGAATTATGGCTACACCTTC.

The gene calls are TRBV10-2 and TRBJ2-3; 7 positions agree with TRBD2. The CDR3 spans 16 residues. From germline, CDR1 is WSHSY and CDR2 SAAADI. V was pared by 1 base and J by 1 base, with 5 bases of the junction left unmatched. This chain's CDR3 is CASSELTSGGTDTQYF. The DNA for the CDR3 is TGCGCCAGCAGTGAGTTAACCAGCGGGGGCACAGATACGCAGTATTTT.

The chain employs TRBV6-5 and TRBJ1-1; 10 nucleotides align to TRBD1. CDR3 length: 12 residues. The germline CDR1 and CDR2 sequences are MNHEY and SVGAGI. J was trimmed by 10 bases and V by 8 bases; bases with no gene match: 7. For the CDR3, the DNA is TGTGCCAGCCAGGACAGGGGGAGGGGAGCTTTCTTT. It translates to CASQDRGRGAFF.

The rearrangement links TRBV4-3 to TRBJ2-1, with 12 bases identical to TRBD2. There are 15 residues in the CDR3. Germline V gives CDR1 LGHNA, CDR2 YSLEER. The trim removed 4 bases at V and 8 bases at J, leaving 6 bases unmatched. CDR3 nucleotides: TGCGCCAGCAGCCTCGCTAGCGGGAGGGCCCATGAGCAGTTCTTC. Protein sequence: CASSLASGRAHEQFF.

This clone appeared a single time. The chain couples TRBV7-9 to TRBJ1-5; no reliable D call. This CDR3 comprises 14 residues. Trimming took 1 base from V and 7 from J, leaving 11 bases between them. Germline CDR1 reads SEHNR; CDR2 reads FQNEAQ (reference sequence). The CDR3 DNA is TGTGCCAGCAGCTTAGGTCTTGAGGCCCAGCCCCAGCATTTT. Encoded protein: CASSLGLEAQPQHF.

This chain joins TRBV5-1 and TRBJ2-6, with 8 bases identical to TRBD1. Losses at the gene ends were 7 bases for V and 4 bases for J; bases not matched to a gene: 16. This CDR3 is 18 amino acids long. Germline loops: CDR1 SGHRS, CDR2 YFSETQ. The CDR3 is CASSPLGQGASGANVLTF. For the CDR3, the DNA is TGCGCCAGCTCCCCTCTCGGGCAGGGGGCTTCGGGGGCCAACGTCCTGACTTTC.

This chain connects TRBV5-4 to TRBJ2-7; 8 bases fit TRBD1. This CDR3 spans 15 amino acids. Unmatched junction bases numbered 16, after V lost 7 bases and J lost 7 bases. Germline V gene data show CDR1 as SGHNT and CDR2 as YYREEE (reference sequence). The CDR3 spells CASAPPGQVSLEQYF. The CDR3 DNA follows: TGTGCCAGCGCACCCCCGGGACAGGTTTCCCTTGAGCAGTACTTC.

The chain couples TRBV18 to TRBJ1-2; tentatively, D is TRBD1 (5 bases). CDR3 length: 14 amino acids. The germline V gene encodes CDR1 KGHSH and CDR2 LQKENI. V was cut by 4 bases and J by 2 bases, with 11 bases left in between. The CDR3 DNA is TGTGCCAGCTCACAGACACGACAGAACTATGGCTACACCTTC. It is translated as CASSQTRQNYGYTF.

CDR3 loop: CASSQVSVANNNEQFF. DNA for the CDR3: TGTGCCAGCAGCCAAGTTTCGGTAGCAAATAACAATGAGCAGTTCTTC. V and J are TRBV4-2 and TRBJ2-1; unclear D gene. Trimming removed 1 base from V and 5 bases from J, with 15 bases in between. The CDR3 is made up of 16 amino acids. Germline V CDR1 and CDR2: LGHNA, YNFKEQ.

The genes are TRBV27 and TRBJ2-1; 11 bases align to TRBD2. Trimming cost V 2 bases and J 7 bases; bases outside gene matches: 4. Germline loops: CDR1 MNHEY, CDR2 SMNVEV (reference sequence). The CDR3 totals 15 residues. Here the CDR3 reads CASSLVAGGSNEQFF. CDR3 DNA: TGTGCCAGCAGTTTAGTAGCGGGAGGGTCGAATGAGCAGTTCTTC.

V gene TRBV6-5 combines with J gene TRBJ1-2; TRBD1 matches at 11 bases. CDR1 MNHEY and CDR2 SVGAGI come from the germline V gene. This CDR3 is 14 amino acids long. With V trimmed by 5 bases and J by 7 bases, 6 bases remained unmatched. The CDR3 loop is CASSPGQGGVGYTF. CDR3 in DNA: TGTGCCAGCAGTCCGGGACAGGGGGGCGTTGGCTACACCTTC.

The V gene is TRBV11-1, the J gene TRBJ1-2, with a tentative D call TRBD1 (5 bases). The CDR3 is 14 residues long. V was cut by 1 base and J by 5 bases, with 11 bases left in between. The germline CDR1 and CDR2 sequences are SGHAT and FQDESV (reference sequence). The CDR3 DNA is TGTGCCAGCAGCTTAGATCCAGGGTTGTATGGCTACACCTTC. Its translation: CASSLDPGLYGYTF.

This clone was seen more than once but under ten times. The V gene is TRBV2, the J gene TRBJ1-2; 8 bases are a match to TRBD1. This CDR3 is 15 amino acids long. The trim removed 7 bases at V and 8 bases at J, leaving 15 bases unmatched. In germline, CDR1 is SNHLY, CDR2 FYNNEI. CDR3 bases: TGTGCCAGCAACCCAAATCCTGCGACAGGGGTGGGCTACACCTTC. Translated: CASNPNPATGVGYTF. The whole variable domain, filled in from reference TRBV2 and TRBJ1-2, reads EPEVTQTPSHQVTQMGQEVILRCVPISNHLYFYWYRQILGQKVEFLVSFYNNEISEKSEIFDDQFSVERPDGSNFTLKIRSTKLEDSAMYFCASNPNPATGVGYTFGSGTRLTVV.

This chain links TRBV19 with TRBJ1-2; D not resolved. Per the germline V gene, CDR1 is LNHDA and CDR2 is SQIVND (reference sequence). V lost 7 bases and J 8 bases, leaving 11 bases between the germline ends. The CDR3 has 11 residues. In DNA form, the CDR3 reads TGTGCCAGTACCGCAAGAGTCGGCTACACCTTC. The encoded protein is CASTARVGYTF.

The chain uses TRBV5-5 and TRBJ1-1; TRBD1 aligns across 8 bases. The length of the CDR3 is 17 residues. CDR1 SGHKS and CDR2 YYEKEE come from the germline V gene (reference sequence). After removal of 4 bases from V and 0 bases from J, the junction contained 11 bases not matched to a gene. CDR3 DNA sequence: TGTGCCAGCAGCCCGGCCCAGGGGGCGCGGATGAACACTGAAGCTTTCTTT. This codes for CASSPAQGARMNTEAFF.

The rearrangement joins TRBV18 to TRBJ1-2; perhaps TRBD1 as D (6 bases). CDR1 is KGHSH and CDR2 is LQKENI in the germline V gene. Trimming took 4 bases from V and 6 from J, leaving 9 bases between them. The CDR3 extends over 12 amino acids. The CDR3 DNA sequence: TGTGCCAGCTCACTCACAGGGAATGGCTACACCTTC. Its translation is CASSLTGNGYTF.